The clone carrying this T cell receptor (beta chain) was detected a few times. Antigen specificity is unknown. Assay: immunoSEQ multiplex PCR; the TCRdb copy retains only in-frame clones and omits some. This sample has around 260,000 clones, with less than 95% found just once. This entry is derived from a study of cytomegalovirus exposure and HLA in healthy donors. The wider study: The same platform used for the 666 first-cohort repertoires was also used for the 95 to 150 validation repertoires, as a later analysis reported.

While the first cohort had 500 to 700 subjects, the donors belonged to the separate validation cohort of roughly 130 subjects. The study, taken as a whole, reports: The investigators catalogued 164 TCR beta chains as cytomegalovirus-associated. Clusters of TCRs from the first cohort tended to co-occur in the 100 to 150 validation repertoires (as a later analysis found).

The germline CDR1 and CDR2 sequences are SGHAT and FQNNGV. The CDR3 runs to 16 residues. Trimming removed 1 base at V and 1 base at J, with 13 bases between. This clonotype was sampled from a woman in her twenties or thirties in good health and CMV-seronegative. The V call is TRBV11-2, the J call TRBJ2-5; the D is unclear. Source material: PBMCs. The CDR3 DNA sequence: TGTGCCAGCAGCTTAGTCCGCGGATCTTTCCAAGAGACCCAGTACTTC. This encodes CASSLVRGSFQETQYF.